The clone carrying this T cell receptor (beta chain) was found a few times. Its cognate antigen is unknown. The data were taken from a study of cytomegalovirus exposure and HLA in healthy donors. Study context: An early data release held some 85 million unique TCRs from HLA-typed donors. Study observations and caveats: From TCR beta sequences, most subjects' HLA-A and HLA-B alleles were reportedly predicted accurately.

This PCR relied on a set of 60 Vbeta primers and 13 Jbeta primers. Authors' analysis steps: In a later analysis, roughly 10 million of tens of millions of unique beta chains occurred in at least two donors. The data were produced by immunoSEQ multiplex PCR, yet TCRdb's version contains in-frame clones alone and is incomplete. D and trimming were read from the DNA, whereas the V and J calls and clone size are those reported in that table. The sample lists over 100,000 clones; around 79% were seen once. Germline CDR1 is SNHLY and CDR2 is FYNNEI. The CDR3 is made up of 13 amino acids. The chain couples TRBV2 to TRBJ1-1; a weak D match, TRBD1 (6 bases). The sample taken for sequencing was PBMCs. The TCR sequence derives from a woman in her twenties or thirties in good health and CMV-seropositive. The CDR3 DNA reads TGTGTCTCACGAGGGGGGGGGAACACTGAAGCTTTCTTT. Translated: CVSRGGGNTEAFF. The full variable domain, rest sourced from reference TRBV2 and TRBJ1-1, is EPEVTQTPSHQVTQMGQEVILRCVPISNHLYFYWYRQILGQKVEFLVSFYNNEISEKSEIFDDQFSVERPDGSNFTLKIRSTKLEDSAMYFCVSRGGGNTEAFFGQGTRLTVV.